A single sample is the source of the 26 T cell receptor beta chains below, sequenced in a study of blood T cell repertoires in COVID-19. Method: immunoSEQ multiplex PCR; TCRdb's copy keeps in-frame clones and lacks some. The sample shows 150,000 to 190,000 clones, roughly four fifths of them seen only once. What was sequenced was peripheral blood. The receptor source for this set is a woman of 80 years or more with acute or convalescent COVID-19.

The chain couples TRBV5-5 to TRBJ2-7; 13 bases are a match to TRBD2. Germline assignment: CDR1 SGHKS and CDR2 YYEKEE (reference sequence). The junction had 8 bases not matched to a gene; V was cut back by 3 bases and J by 5 bases. The CDR3 is 16 residues long. As DNA, the CDR3 is TGTGCCAGCAGCTGGACCGGGACTAGCGGGACCCACGAGCAGTACTTC. Its protein product is CASSWTGTSGTHEQYF.

The genes are TRBV2 and TRBJ1-6; tentative D call: TRBD1 (5 bases). This CDR3 comprises 14 residues. The germline V gene encodes CDR1 SNHLY and CDR2 FYNNEI. Trimming removed 7 bases at V and 9 bases at J, with 16 bases between. The CDR3 region is CASTVGRGGSPLHF. The CDR3 DNA sequence: TGTGCCAGCACCGTGGGTAGGGGAGGTTCACCCCTCCACTTT.

The CDR3 reads CASSVDRVAGELFF. The CDR3, as DNA: TGTGCCAGCAGTGTCGACAGGGTGGCCGGGGAGCTGTTTTTT. The V call is TRBV2, the J call TRBJ2-2; 7 bases are shared with TRBD1. Germline values: CDR1 SNHLY, CDR2 FYNNEI. This CDR3 is built from 14 residues. Unmatched junction bases numbered 5, after V lost 4 bases and J lost 6 bases.

This clone was counted only a few times. This chain joins TRBV5-1 and TRBJ2-7; 10 bases fit TRBD2. This CDR3 region has 16 residues. Unmatched junction bases numbered 8, after V lost 0 bases and J lost 5 bases. CDR1 SGHRS and CDR2 YFSETQ come from the germline V gene. CDR3 loop: CASSLAWASGSHEQYF. The CDR3 nucleotides read TGCGCCAGCAGCTTGGCCTGGGCTAGCGGGAGCCACGAGCAGTACTTC.

The CDR3 DNA sequence: TGTGCCAGCAGTGAGCAACACAGAATACTTGGCTACACCTTC. It codes for CASSEQHRILGYTF. The chain is built from TRBV2 and TRBJ1-2; D uncertain. In germline, CDR1 is SNHLY, CDR2 FYNNEI. The CDR3 is 14 residues long. V was pared by 3 bases and J by 7 bases, with 15 bases between.

The chain joins TRBV10-3 to TRBJ2-2, with 8 positions matching TRBD1. Germline V lookup: CDR1 ENHRY, CDR2 SYGVKD. Trimming removed 0 bases from V and 5 bases from J; junction bases left unmatched: 2. The CDR3 loop spans 15 amino acids. The CDR3 region is CAISESTGGTGELFF. The CDR3 DNA is TGTGCCATCAGTGAGTCCACAGGGGGAACCGGGGAGCTGTTTTTT.

The chain links TRBV5-1 to TRBJ1-3; TRBD1 agrees at 7 bases. The CDR3 spans 14 residues. Trimming at V came to 4 bases and at J to 4 bases, leaving 5 bases not matched to a gene. The germline CDR1 and CDR2 sequences are SGHRS and YFSETQ. CDR3 sequence: CASSAEGQGNTIYF. DNA for the CDR3: TGCGCCAGCAGCGCCGAGGGACAGGGAAACACCATATATTTT.

The chain links TRBV30 to TRBJ2-3, with 7 bases identical to TRBD1. Germline CDR1 reads GTSNPN; CDR2 reads SVGIG (reference sequence). The CDR3 loop spans 12 amino acids. V lost 8 bases and J lost 2; bases outside the gene matches: 4. The CDR3 is CALRGTTDTQYF. The CDR3 bases are TGTGCCCTCAGGGGGACCACAGATACGCAGTATTTT.

The chain has TRBV19 and TRBJ1-4; possibly TRBD1 for D (6 bases). Deletions cut 3 bases from V and 7 bases from J, with 15 bases between. This CDR3 spans 15 amino acids. Germline V gene sequence: CDR1 LNHDA, CDR2 SQIVND (reference sequence). The CDR3 region is CASSMPQGSGEKLFF. CDR3 nucleotide sequence: TGTGCCAGTAGTATGCCACAGGGTTCGGGTGAAAAACTGTTTTTT.

CDR3 DNA: TGTGCCATCAGACAGCTGAACACTGAAGCTTTCTTT. This codes for CAIRQLNTEAFF. The rearrangement uses TRBV10-3 and TRBJ1-1; D remains ambiguous. The CDR3 runs to 12 residues. V was clipped by 6 bases and J by 0 bases, with 5 bases between them. Germline V gene data show CDR1 as ENHRY and CDR2 as SYGVKD.

This clone was recorded only once. The genes are TRBV6-6 and TRBJ2-4; perhaps TRBD1 as D (6 bases). Germline-derived CDR1 and CDR2 are MNHNY and SVGAGI (reference sequence). The V gene lost 7 bases and the J gene lost 13 bases, with 23 bases spanning the gap. This CDR3 is 14 amino acids long. CDR3 sequence reads: CASTPRTADNSQYF. The CDR3 coding sequence is TGTGCCAGCACCCCCCGGACAGCCGATAACTCACAGTACTTC.

This chain connects TRBV6-5 to TRBJ2-7; TRBD2 agrees at 7 bases. With V trimmed by 8 bases and J by 3 bases, 4 bases remained unmatched. CDR3 length equals 12 residues. Germline-derived CDR1 and CDR2 are MNHEY and SVGAGI. CDR3: CASRDYLYEQYF. CDR3 DNA sequence: TGTGCCAGCCGGGACTACCTCTACGAGCAGTACTTC.

The V gene is TRBV11-2, the J gene TRBJ2-3, with 9 bases identical to TRBD2. Germline CDR1 reads SGHAT; CDR2 reads FQNNGV. The CDR3 loop spans 16 amino acids. With 3 bases clipped from V and 3 bases from J, the junction kept 7 bases outside the gene matches. The CDR3 coding sequence is TGTGCCAGCAGCTTCGGGCGGGGGGGCTTGACAGATACGCAGTATTTT. The encoded protein is CASSFGRGGLTDTQYF. Complete variable domain (other parts from reference TRBV11-2 and TRBJ2-3): EAGVAQSPRYKIIEKRQSVAFWCNPISGHATLYWYQQILGQGPKLLIQFQNNGVVDDSQLPKDRFSAERLKGVDSTLKIQPAKLEDSAVYLCASSFGRGGLTDTQYFGPGTRLTVL.

This chain connects TRBV4-3 to TRBJ1-4; D call uncertain. Trimming took off 0 bases at V and 14 bases at J, with 13 bases between the two ends. The germline CDR1 and CDR2 sequences are LGHNA and YSLEER. The CDR3 contains 13 residues. CDR3 in amino acids: CASSQDRTEPLFF. For the CDR3, the DNA is TGCGCCAGCAGCCAAGATCGAACCGAGCCCCTGTTTTTT.

V is TRBV28 and J is TRBJ2-7; a weak D match, TRBD2 (6 bases). V gave up 10 bases and J gave up 7 bases, with 17 bases separating them. CDR3 length: 12 residues. Germline V lookup: CDR1 MDHEN, CDR2 SYDVKM. In nucleotides, the CDR3 is TGTGCCACCCGCCGCGGACTAAGGGAGCAGTACTTC. Translating gives CATRRGLREQYF. The full variable domain, rest sourced from reference TRBV28 and TRBJ2-7, is DVKVTQSSRYLVKRTGEKVFLECVQDMDHENMFWYRQDPGLGLRLIYFSYDVKMKEKGDIPEGYSVSREKKERFSLILESASTNQTSMYLCATRRGLREQYFGPGTRLTVT.

The genes are TRBV19 and TRBJ1-5, with D possibly being TRBD1 (5 bases). The CDR3 has 15 residues. Germline CDR1 and CDR2: LNHDA and SQIVND (reference sequence). Between the trimmed V and J ends, which lost 7 bases and 2 bases, there was a span of 15 bases. DNA for the CDR3: TGTGCCAGTACCCCCAGAGGCAGGGGCAATCAGCCCCAGCATTTT. Translating it yields CASTPRGRGNQPQHF.

CDR3: CASSLDIGSYEQYF. CDR3 nucleotides: TGTGCCAGCAGCTTGGACATCGGGAGCTACGAGCAGTACTTC. The J gene is TRBJ2-7, the V gene TRBV5-4, with D perhaps TRBD2 (6 bases). V was pared by 0 bases and J by 3 bases, with 10 bases between. CDR3 length: 14 amino acids. CDR1 and CDR2 (germline): SGHNT, YYREEE (reference sequence). The variable domain in full, with the rest retrieved from reference TRBV5-4 and TRBJ2-7, is ETGVTQSPTHLIKTRGQQVTLRCSSQSGHNTVSWYQQALGQGPQFIFQYYREEENGRGNFPPRFSGLQFPNYSSELNVNALELDDSALYLCASSLDIGSYEQYFGPGTRLTVT.

This chain links TRBV5-4 with TRBJ2-2; D unresolved. The CDR3 loop spans 12 amino acids. Germline lookup yields CDR1 SGHNT and CDR2 YYREEE (reference sequence). Trimming pared 4 bases from V and 1 base from J, leaving 2 bases between. As DNA, the CDR3 is TGTGCCAGCAGCCAGAACACCGGGGAGCTGTTTTTT. This sequence encodes CASSQNTGELFF.

J is TRBJ1-3 and V is TRBV18; TRBD1 aligns across 8 bases. This CDR3 spans 19 amino acids. The germline CDR1 and CDR2 sequences are KGHSH and LQKENI. Trimming cost V 2 bases and J 2 bases; bases outside gene matches: 14. The CDR3 DNA reads as TGTGCCAGCTCACCATATCCCGCAGGACAGGGCGACGCTGGAAACACCATATATTTT. This gives the protein CASSPYPAGQGDAGNTIYF.

The CDR3 loop reads CASSLVATQETQYF. DNA of the CDR3: TGTGCCAGCAGCTTGGTGGCAACCCAAGAGACCCAGTACTTC. V gene TRBV5-4 combines with J gene TRBJ2-5; D unclear. V was trimmed by 0 bases and J by 1 base, leaving 7 bases between them. Germline V gene lookup returns CDR1 SGHNT and CDR2 YYREEE (reference sequence). The CDR3 sequence is 14 residues long.

The rearrangement joins TRBV19 to TRBJ2-1; D perhaps matches TRBD2 (5 bases). Trimming left V 2 bases short and J 3 bases short, with 14 bases between. Germline V gene data show CDR1 as LNHDA and CDR2 as SQIVND (reference sequence). This CDR3 comprises 16 residues. Here the CDR3 DNA reads TGTGCCAGTAGTATATCCGGGGATCACAACTACAATGAGCAGTTCTTC. It translates to CASSISGDHNYNEQFF.

This rearrangement joins TRBV18 to TRBJ1-2, with D tentatively TRBD1 (5 bases). The V and J ends lost 8 bases and 4 bases respectively, with 29 bases between them. The CDR3 extends over 18 amino acids. Germline CDR1 KGHSH, CDR2 LQKENI. The CDR3 spells CASTQLPGLQTEGYGYTF. CDR3 nucleotides: TGTGCCAGCACCCAACTGCCGGGACTCCAAACGGAGGGCTATGGCTACACCTTC. Looking up the rest from reference TRBV18 and TRBJ1-2 gives the full variable domain: NAGVMQNPRHLVRRRGQEARLRCSPMKGHSHVYWYRQLPEEGLKFMVYLQKENIIDESGMPKERFSAEFPKEGPSILRIQQVVRGDSAAYFCASTQLPGLQTEGYGYTFGSGTRLTVV.

The gene calls are TRBV18 and TRBJ2-2; 8 positions agree with TRBD1. Trimming took 3 bases from V and 1 from J; bases not matched to a gene: 7. This CDR3 region has 17 residues. CDR1 is KGHSH, CDR2 LQKENI, per germline. This chain's CDR3 is CASSPHSGTGNTGELFF. The CDR3 DNA sequence: TGTGCCAGCTCACCGCACTCCGGGACAGGGAACACCGGGGAGCTGTTTTTT.

The V gene is TRBV6-5, the J gene TRBJ2-3, with TRBD2 matching 10 bases. Unmatched junction bases numbered 8, after V lost 0 bases and J lost 11 bases. CDR1 MNHEY and CDR2 SVGAGI come from the germline V gene. The CDR3 runs to 15 residues. Here the CDR3 DNA reads TGTGCCAGCAGTTACTCGAGGTCTAGCGGGGGCATGCAGTATTTT. Translation gives CASSYSRSSGGMQYF.

V usage is TRBV2 and J usage is TRBJ2-1; 9 nucleotides agree with TRBD1. After removal of 0 bases from V and 9 bases from J, the junction contained 6 bases not matched to a gene. There are 15 residues in the CDR3. Germline values: CDR1 SNHLY, CDR2 FYNNEI. CDR3 in DNA: TGTGCCAGCAGTGAAGCGGGACAGGGAAGGGGTGAGCAGTTCTTC. It is translated as CASSEAGQGRGEQFF.

The rearrangement joins TRBV18 to TRBJ2-3, with TRBD2 identical over 13 bases. Germline CDR1 and CDR2: KGHSH and LQKENI. CDR3 length: 19 amino acids. J was trimmed by 1 base and V by 3 bases; bases with no gene match: 10. CDR3 region: CASSPRSRTSGSGTDTQYF. The CDR3 DNA reads TGTGCCAGCTCACCCCGATCACGGACTAGCGGGAGTGGCACAGATACGCAGTATTTT.